The TCR beta chain described here comes from a study of T cells after yellow fever vaccination. A process of 5'RACE template switching, which added a universal primer site and UMIs, was used to make TCR cDNA. TCRdb recomputed calls from the 5' RACE reads with MiXCR, one row per CDR3 protein. Here the sample spans some 420,000 distinct CDR3 sequences, around 20% being singletons. This clonotype was counted a few times. The antigen is not known. CDR3 size: 16 residues. The germline V gene encodes CDR1 SGDLS and CDR2 YYNGEE. The V and J ends lost 4 bases and 0 bases respectively, with 13 bases between them. Study-level points and caveats: Abundant clonotypes from the bulk population could contaminate FACS-sorted repertoires. At around 95% for CD4 and almost 90% for CD8, most primary-vaccination clones showed up again after the booster.

The sample here was PBMCs, taken before the yellow fever booster vaccination. The clonotype was recovered from a man aged 18 to 30 who received the YFV17D yellow fever vaccine. The rearrangement links TRBV9 to TRBJ2-2; perhaps TRBD1 as D (5 bases). CDR3: CASSPMGQPNTGELFF. The DNA for the CDR3 is TGTGCCAGCAGCCCCATGGGGCAGCCGAACACCGGGGAGCTGTTTTTT.